These 13 T cell receptor beta chains share one sample of origin, sequenced in a study of lymphopenia after photon versus proton radiotherapy. The method was immunoSEQ multiplex PCR; TCRdb's version includes in-frame clones alone and lacks a portion of them. The repertoire holds about 30,000 clones, with approximately 95% as singletons. The sequencing here drew on peripheral blood, taken from a patient treated with photon-based radiotherapy. These receptors were collected from a woman in her 50s with cholangiocarcinoma.

This chain uses TRBV10-3 with TRBJ2-1; TRBD1 might be the D (5 bases). Trimming shortened V by 3 bases and J by 7 bases, and 7 bases separated the two germline ends. CDR1 and CDR2 (germline): ENHRY, SYGVKD. The CDR3 runs to 12 residues. The CDR3 is CAISEGENEQFF. CDR3 nucleotide sequence: TGTGCCATCAGTGAAGGGGAAAATGAGCAGTTCTTC.

The chain links TRBV10-2 to TRBJ2-6; no definite D call. Per the germline V gene, CDR1 is WSHSY and CDR2 is SAAADI. The ends were cut back, 3 bases at V and 3 bases at J, with 3 bases in the middle. This CDR3 region has 13 residues. Written as DNA, the CDR3 is TGCGCCAGCAGTGAAATTGGGGCCAACGTCCTGACTTTC. This codes for CASSEIGANVLTF.

This chain uses TRBV30 with TRBJ1-1; TRBD1 might be the D (5 bases). CDR1 and CDR2 from the germline V gene are GTSNPN and SVGIG (reference sequence). The CDR3 loop spans 15 amino acids. The ends were cut back, 0 bases at V and 4 bases at J, with 15 bases in the middle. The CDR3 is CAWSVGEGHGTEAFF. As DNA, the CDR3 is TGTGCCTGGAGTGTAGGGGAGGGCCATGGCACTGAAGCTTTCTTT.

This chain connects TRBV27 to TRBJ2-1; 7 bases map to TRBD2. V shed 5 bases, J shed 7 bases, and the junction held 5 bases outside the gene matches. The CDR3 extends over 13 amino acids. Per germline, CDR1 MNHEY and CDR2 SMNVEV (reference sequence). CDR3 nucleotide sequence: TGTGCCAGCAGTCCTACTAGCGTGAATGAGCAGTTCTTC. It specifies CASSPTSVNEQFF.

The chain couples TRBV5-1 to TRBJ2-7; D possibly corresponds to TRBD1 (6 bases). V shed 0 bases and J shed 7 bases, with 20 bases lying between them. From germline, CDR1 is SGHRS and CDR2 YFSETQ. CDR3 length: 16 amino acids. CDR3 coding DNA: TGCGCCAGCAGCTTGGAAGTCCTGGGCAGGGGAGAAGAGCAGTACTTC. This codes for CASSLEVLGRGEEQYF.

A note on this clone: Other nucleotide sequences from this sample produce the same CDR3. CDR3 sequence: CASSLEGLHYGYTF. CDR3 DNA: TGTGCCAGCAGCTTGGAGGGACTGCACTATGGCTACACCTTC. The rearrangement joins TRBV5-6 to TRBJ1-2, with D maybe TRBD1 (5 bases). The CDR3 has 14 residues. In germline, CDR1 is SGHDT, CDR2 YYEEEE. Trimming stripped 0 bases from V and 3 bases from J, with 9 bases between.

This clone was found once. V is TRBV6-5 and J is TRBJ2-1, with D perhaps matching TRBD2 (6 bases). V dropped 2 bases and J dropped 0 bases, with 8 bases sitting between them. The CDR3 is 15 residues long. In germline, CDR1 is MNHEY, CDR2 SVGAGI. The CDR3: CASSYRGNSYNEQFF. The CDR3 DNA reads TGTGCCAGCAGTTACCGGGGGAACTCCTACAATGAGCAGTTCTTC.

V gene TRBV6-5 combines with J gene TRBJ1-2; 11 bases are a match to TRBD1. This CDR3 contains 14 residues. CDR1 and CDR2 (germline): MNHEY, SVGAGI. Trimming removed 6 bases from V and 3 bases from J; junction bases left unmatched: 3. The CDR3 DNA sequence: TGTGCCAGCAGAGGACAGGGGGCATACTATGGCTACACCTTC. Translated, it gives CASRGQGAYYGYTF.

The J gene is TRBJ1-3, the V gene TRBV19, with 7 bases lining up with TRBD1. The V segment lost 4 bases and the J segment 0 bases; nucleotides outside the gene matches: 0. The CDR3 has 14 amino acids. Germline V gene data show CDR1 as LNHDA and CDR2 as SQIVND (reference sequence). The DNA for the CDR3 is TGTGCCAGTAGTACAGGGGGCTCTGGAAACACCATATATTTT. This codes for CASSTGGSGNTIYF.

The rearrangement uses TRBV6-1 and TRBJ2-3; 12 positions agree with TRBD2. The CDR3 totals 18 residues. The V gene's germline CDR1 is MNHNS and CDR2 SASEGT. The ends lost 2 bases at V and 5 bases at J; junction bases unmatched: 11. The CDR3 DNA follows: TGTGCCAGCAGTGAACCCTGGACTAGCGGGGCTATATTAGATACGCAGTATTTT. Encoded protein: CASSEPWTSGAILDTQYF.

V usage is TRBV7-9 and J usage is TRBJ1-2, with 7 bases that match TRBD1. V lost 4 bases and J lost 0; bases outside the gene matches: 11. Germline V gene lookup returns CDR1 SEHNR and CDR2 FQNEAQ (reference sequence). This CDR3 spans 17 amino acids. CDR3 DNA sequence: TGTGCCAGCAGCTCAAGGCCACAGGGGAAAGCTAACTATGGCTACACCTTC. It is translated as CASSSRPQGKANYGYTF.

This chain links TRBV5-4 with TRBJ1-1, with a possible D match to TRBD1 (5 bases). V was pared by 4 bases and J by 6 bases, with 22 bases between. Germline CDR1 reads SGHNT; CDR2 reads YYREEE (reference sequence). This CDR3 has 16 residues. The CDR3 here is CASSKRNQGGEAEAFF. For the CDR3, the DNA is TGTGCCAGCAGCAAACGTAATCAGGGAGGGGAGGCTGAAGCTTTCTTT. The complete variable domain, with remaining parts taken from reference TRBV5-4 and TRBJ1-1, reads ETGVTQSPTHLIKTRGQQVTLRCSSQSGHNTVSWYQQALGQGPQFIFQYYREEENGRGNFPPRFSGLQFPNYSSELNVNALELDDSALYLCASSKRNQGGEAEAFFGQGTRLTVV.

The chain links TRBV7-2 to TRBJ2-7, with D unclear. The CDR3 is made up of 13 amino acids. Trimming left V 2 bases short and J 5 bases short, with 10 bases between. Looked up from germline, CDR1 is SGHTA and CDR2 is FQGNSA. CDR3 DNA: TGTGCCAGCAGCTTACGGTGGTCTGACGAGCAGTACTTC. The encoded protein is CASSLRWSDEQYF. Based on the CDR3 plus reference TRBV7-2 and TRBJ2-7, the full variable domain is GAGVSQSPSNKVTEKGKDVELRCDPISGHTALYWYRQSLGQGLEFLIYFQGNSAPDKSGLPSDRFSAERTGGSVSTLTIQRTQQEDSAVYLCASSLRWSDEQYFGPGTRLTVT.